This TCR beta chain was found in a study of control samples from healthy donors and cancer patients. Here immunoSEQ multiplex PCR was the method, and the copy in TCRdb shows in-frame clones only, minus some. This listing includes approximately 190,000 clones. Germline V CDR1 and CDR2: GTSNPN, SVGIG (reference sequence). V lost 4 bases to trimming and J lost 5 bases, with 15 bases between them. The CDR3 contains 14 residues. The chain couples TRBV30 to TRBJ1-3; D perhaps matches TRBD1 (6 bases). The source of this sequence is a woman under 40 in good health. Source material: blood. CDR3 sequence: CAWTWRGARNTIYF. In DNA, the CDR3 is TGTGCCTGGACATGGCGGGGGGCCCGAAACACCATATATTTT.